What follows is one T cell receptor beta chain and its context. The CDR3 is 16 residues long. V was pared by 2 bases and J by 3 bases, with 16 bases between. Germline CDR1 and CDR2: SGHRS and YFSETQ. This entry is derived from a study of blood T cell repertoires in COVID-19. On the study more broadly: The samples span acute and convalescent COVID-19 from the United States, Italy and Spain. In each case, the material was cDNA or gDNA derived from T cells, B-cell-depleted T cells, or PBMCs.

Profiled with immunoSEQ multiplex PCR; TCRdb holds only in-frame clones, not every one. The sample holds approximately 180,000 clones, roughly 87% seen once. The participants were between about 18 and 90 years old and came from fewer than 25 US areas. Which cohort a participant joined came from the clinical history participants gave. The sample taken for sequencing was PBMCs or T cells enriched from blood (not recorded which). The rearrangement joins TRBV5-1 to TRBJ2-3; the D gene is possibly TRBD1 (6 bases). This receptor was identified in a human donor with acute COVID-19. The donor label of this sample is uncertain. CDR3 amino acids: CASSFGQSVGTDTQYF. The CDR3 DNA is TGCGCCAGCAGCTTTGGACAGTCCGTCGGGACAGATACGCAGTATTTT.